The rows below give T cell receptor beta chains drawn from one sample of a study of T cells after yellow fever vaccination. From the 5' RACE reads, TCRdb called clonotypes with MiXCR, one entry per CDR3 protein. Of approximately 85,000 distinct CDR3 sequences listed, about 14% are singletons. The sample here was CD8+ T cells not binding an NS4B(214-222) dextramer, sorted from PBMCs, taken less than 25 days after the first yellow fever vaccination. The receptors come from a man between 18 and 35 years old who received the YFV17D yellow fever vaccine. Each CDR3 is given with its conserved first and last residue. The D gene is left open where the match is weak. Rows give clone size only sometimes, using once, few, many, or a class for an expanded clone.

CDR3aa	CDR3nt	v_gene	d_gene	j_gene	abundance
CASSPSGAGNQPQHF	TGTGCCAGCTCCCCTTCTGGGGCCGGCAATCAGCCCCAGCATTTT	TRBV18	NA	TRBJ1-5	many
CASSPPGGGYEQYF	TGTGCCAGTAGCCCGCCGGGGGGGGGCTACGAGCAGTACTTC	TRBV19	TRBD2	TRBJ2-7	NA
CASSPSPGAGYEQYF	TGTGCCAGCAGCCCCTCCCCGGGGGCTGGTTACGAGCAGTACTTC	TRBV7-9	NA	TRBJ2-7	few
CASSYSLGSGNEQFF	TGTGCCAGCAGTTACTCTTTAGGGTCTGGAAATGAGCAGTTCTTC	TRBV6-2/TRBV6-3	NA	TRBJ2-1	NA
CASSPLSRGAGNEQFF	TGTGCCAGCTCACCACTCAGCCGGGGGGCCGGCAATGAGCAGTTCTTC	TRBV18	NA	TRBJ2-1	few
CASRGTEALGGNIQYF	TGTGCCAGCAGGGGGACAGAGGCCCTCGGGGGCAACATTCAGTACTTC	TRBV6-1	NA	TRBJ2-4	few
CASSSLDEKLFF	TGTGCCAGCAGTTCCCTCGATGAAAAACTGTTTTTT	TRBV7-9	NA	TRBJ1-4	few
CASSAGQNTEAFF	TGTGCCAGCAGCGCGGGACAGAACACTGAAGCTTTCTTT	TRBV7-9	NA	TRBJ1-1	NA
CAISTPQGGGTEAFF	TGTGCCATCAGTACCCCACAGGGGGGGGGGACTGAAGCTTTCTTT	TRBV10-3	TRBD1	TRBJ1-1	NA
CSVEDLWETQYF	TGCAGCGTTGAAGATCTGTGGGAGACCCAGTACTTC	TRBV29-1	NA	TRBJ2-5	NA
CASSTGGAQPQHF	TGTGCCAGCAGTACAGGGGGTGCTCAGCCCCAGCATTTT	TRBV12-3/TRBV12-4	TRBD1	TRBJ1-5	NA
CASSQETWGQENYGYTF	TGCGCCAGCAGCCAAGAAACTTGGGGGCAGGAGAACTATGGCTACACCTTC	TRBV4-3	NA	TRBJ1-2	NA
CASSQGTLPAYEQYF	TGCGCCAGCAGCCAAGGGACACTACCAGCCTACGAGCAGTACTTC	TRBV4-1	NA	TRBJ2-7	few
CASSQELRGGLNEQFF	TGCGCCAGCAGCCAAGAACTTCGGGGGGGATTGAATGAGCAGTTCTTC	TRBV4-1	TRBD2	TRBJ2-1	few
CSATPGRSGTQYF	TGCAGTGCTACCCCCGGGCGCAGCGGGACCCAGTACTTC	TRBV20-1	NA	TRBJ2-5	few
CASSQVAAAQETQYF	TGCGCCAGCAGCCAAGTAGCGGCAGCCCAAGAGACCCAGTACTTC	TRBV4-1	NA	TRBJ2-5	few